The clone carrying this T cell receptor (beta chain) was seen just once. Data came from immunoSEQ multiplex PCR; TCRdb stores just in-frame clones and leaves some out. The sample has 65,000 to 80,000 clones, around four fifths seen once; the top ten hold roughly 5.1%. This entry comes from a study of PD-1 blockade in mismatch repair-deficient tumors. V dropped 3 bases and J dropped 3; count of bases not matched to a gene: 7. Germline lookup yields CDR1 SGDLS and CDR2 YYNGEE. The CDR3 has 16 residues. This chain connects TRBV9 to TRBJ2-3, with 10 bases aligning to TRBD1. This TCR was sampled from an adult with mismatch repair-deficient cancer. The sample in question was peripheral blood, obtained 2 weeks after starting pembrolizumab. The CDR3 nucleotides read TGTGCCAGCAGCGCCCCGGGACAGGGGCAAACAGATACGCAGTATTTT. It yields the protein CASSAPGQGQTDTQYF.